This is a list of T cell receptor beta chains from one sample in a study of Graves' ophthalmopathy and Graves' hyperthyroidism. TCRdb re-called the multiplex PCR reads through MiXCR, storing one row per CDR3 protein. The sample lists roughly 400,000 distinct CDR3 sequences, approximately 17% occurring once. The sample taken for sequencing was peripheral blood. The receptors derive from an adult woman with stable Graves' hyperthyroidism. The CDR3 runs from the conserved cysteine through the conserved F or W. The order of the fields is J gene, D gene, clone size, V gene, CDR3 protein, CDR3 DNA. A D gene is named only where the DNA matches it firmly. The listing skips clone size in some rows; elsewhere it reads once, few, many or a size class.

TRBJ2-7,TRBD2,many,TRBV11-2,CASSSRTSGRLLGYEQYF,TGTGCCAGCAGCTCGAGGACTAGCGGGAGACTGTTGGGCTACGAGCAGTACTTC
TRBJ2-7,NA,NA,TRBV27,CASSFRQGPTYEQYF,TGTGCCAGCAGTTTCAGGCAGGGACCTACCTACGAGCAGTACTTC
TRBJ2-5,NA,many,TRBV5-6,CASSPVDRRETQYF,TGTGCCAGCAGCCCGGTGGATCGGCGAGAGACCCAGTACTTC
TRBJ2-7,TRBD2,NA,TRBV30,CAWSGTSGSSWYEQCF,TGTGCCTGGAGTGGGACTAGCGGGAGTTCTTGGTACGAGCAGTGCTTC
TRBJ2-5,TRBD2,many,TRBV12-5,CASRLAGGLMKTQYF,TGTGCTAGTCGGCTAGCGGGAGGCTTGATGAAGACCCAGTACTTC
TRBJ1-1,NA,many,TRBV25-1,CASSEAPPRNTEAFF,TGTGCCAGCAGTGAAGCCCCGCCACGGAACACTGAAGCTTTCTTT
TRBJ1-2,TRBD1,many,TRBV28,CASSLLRTGGSYGYTF,TGTGCCAGCAGTCTCCTCCGGACAGGGGGCTCGTATGGCTACACCTTC
TRBJ2-5,NA,many,TRBV29-1,CSVEGQGVETQYF,TGCAGCGTTGAGGGGCAGGGAGTGGAGACCCAGTACTTC
TRBJ2-5,TRBD2,few,TRBV28,CASSSLTSGSFMETQYF,TGTGCCAGCAGTTCCCTGACTAGCGGGAGCTTTATGGAGACCCAGTACTTC
TRBJ2-7,NA,many,TRBV15,CATSRGSRDYEQYF,TGTGCCACCAGCAGAGGATCCAGAGACTACGAGCAGTACTTC
TRBJ2-7,TRBD2,NA,TRBV6-1,CASSTGTSGRRQYF,TGTGCCAGCAGCACCGGGACTAGCGGGAGAAGGCAGTACTTC
TRBJ1-2,NA,many,TRBV10-3,CATEQANYGYTF,TGTGCCACTGAGCAGGCCAACTATGGCTACACCTTC
TRBJ1-2,NA,many,TRBV30,CAWTGRGEYTF,TGTGCCTGGACCGGGAGGGGAGAATACACCTTC
TRBJ2-5,TRBD1,NA,TRBV5-1,CASSWEPGQRETQYF,TGCGCCAGCAGCTGGGAACCGGGACAGCGGGAGACCCAGTACTTC
TRBJ2-5,NA,many,TRBV11-2,CASSLYRGRGGTQYF,TGTGCCAGCAGCTTATATCGCGGGAGAGGGGGGACCCAGTACTTC
TRBJ2-7,TRBD1,many,TRBV20-1,CSALYSGTANGEQYF,TGCAGTGCCCTATACTCCGGGACAGCCAACGGCGAGCAGTACTTC
TRBJ1-5,NA,many,TRBV28,CASSFGQLGHF,TGTGCCAGCAGTTTCGGTCAGCTGGGGCATTTT
TRBJ1-1,NA,many,TRBV20-1,CSARGVLNTEAFF,TGCAGTGCTAGGGGAGTACTGAACACTGAAGCTTTCTTT
TRBJ2-5,NA,NA,TRBV20-1,CSARRSSMGETQYF,TGCAGTGCTAGGCGTAGCTCCATGGGGGAGACCCAGTACTTC
TRBJ2-2,TRBD2,many,TRBV5-1,CASSLEGAGDASRTGELFF,TGCGCCAGCAGCTTGGAAGGAGCGGGAGATGCCTCGCGCACCGGGGAGCTGTTTTTT
TRBJ2-5,NA,many,TRBV30,CAWSVVWGLETQYF,TGTGCCTGGAGTGTGGTGTGGGGCCTGGAGACCCAGTACTTC
TRBJ2-5,TRBD2,many,TRBV7-2,CASSLGAGGRVETQYF,TGTGCCAGCAGCTTAGGAGCTGGCGGGAGGGTAGAGACCCAGTACTTC
TRBJ2-4,NA,many,TRBV19,CASSMWVGGKNIQYF,TGTGCCAGTAGTATGTGGGTTGGGGGTAAGAACATTCAGTACTTC
TRBJ2-5,TRBD1,many,TRBV19,CASSIAPTGGRETQYF,TGTGCCAGTAGTATAGCCCCGACAGGGGGACGGGAGACCCAGTACTTC
TRBJ2-7,NA,many,TRBV5-1,CASSSSISYEQYF,TGCGCCAGCAGCTCATCGATCTCCTACGAGCAGTACTTC
TRBJ2-3,NA,NA,TRBV7-2,CASSSKLKDTQYF,TGTGCCAGCAGCTCAAAACTGAAAGATACGCAGTATTTT
TRBJ1-5,NA,many,TRBV7-2,CASSLGGSQPQHF,TGTGCCAGCAGCTTAGGGGGTAGTCAGCCCCAGCATTTT
TRBJ1-2,TRBD1,few,TRBV5-6,CASSPFRRDRGRDGYTF,TGTGCCAGCTCTCCGTTTCGCCGGGACAGGGGGAGGGATGGCTACACCTTC
TRBJ2-2,NA,few,TRBV5-1,CASRKVGAMTGGELFF,TGCGCCAGCAGGAAAGTGGGGGCCATGACCGGCGGGGAGCTGTTTTTT
TRBJ1-1,NA,NA,TRBV30,CAWTRSVGALAEAFF,TGTGCCTGGACCCGTTCAGTGGGGGCGTTGGCTGAAGCTTTCTTT
TRBJ2-5,TRBD2,many,TRBV12-3/TRBV12-4,CASSPGLVASKTQYF,TGTGCCAGCAGCCCCGGACTAGTCGCGTCAAAGACCCAGTACTTC
TRBJ2-5,TRBD1,many,TRBV25-1,CASTSGQGAKTQYF,TGTGCCAGCACATCCGGGCAGGGGGCCAAGACCCAGTACTTC
TRBJ1-6,NA,many,TRBV20-1,CSASATDLNSPLHF,TGCAGTGCTAGTGCGACAGATTTAAATTCACCCCTCCACTTT
TRBJ1-1,TRBD1,many,TRBV18,CASSLQGGNTEAFF,TGTGCCAGCAGTCTACAGGGGGGGAACACTGAAGCTTTCTTT
TRBJ1-5,TRBD1,many,TRBV6-5,CASKGQGQGNQPQHF,TGTGCCAGCAAAGGGCAGGGACAGGGCAATCAGCCCCAGCATTTT
TRBJ2-7,NA,few,TRBV15,CATSRGVGREQYF,TGTGCCACCAGCAGAGGCGTGGGCCGCGAGCAGTACTTC
TRBJ2-7,NA,many,TRBV28,CASISGTPSYEQYF,TGTGCCAGCATCTCCGGGACACCGTCCTACGAGCAGTACTTC
TRBJ2-5,NA,NA,TRBV20-1,CSARTGGPQETQYF,TGCAGTGCTAGAACCGGCGGCCCACAAGAGACCCAGTACTTC
TRBJ2-7,TRBD1,many,TRBV27,CASSRQGGSHEQYF,TGTGCCAGCAGTAGACAGGGTGGGAGCCACGAGCAGTACTTC
TRBJ2-7,TRBD1,many,TRBV6-1,CASSGTGGSYEQYF,TGTGCCAGCAGTGGGACAGGGGGATCCTACGAGCAGTACTTC
TRBJ2-2,TRBD1,few,TRBV11-1,CASSPTRQGAGTGELFF,TGTGCCAGCAGCCCTACTAGACAGGGGGCCGGCACCGGGGAGCTGTTTTTT
TRBJ2-5,NA,many,TRBV20-1,CSARDPRGAETQYF,TGCAGTGCTAGAGATCCACGGGGGGCGGAGACCCAGTACTTC
TRBJ2-7,TRBD1,NA,TRBV28,CASSASGQGGTYEQYF,TGTGCCAGCAGTGCCTCGGGACAGGGAGGGACCTACGAGCAGTACTTC
TRBJ2-2,NA,NA,TRBV27,CASSPNYSGELFF,TGTGCCAGCAGTCCCAATTACTCCGGGGAGCTGTTTTTT
TRBJ1-2,NA,many,TRBV5-1,CASSLRDFYGYTF,TGCGCCAGCAGCTTAAGGGACTTCTATGGCTACACCTTC
TRBJ1-2,TRBD1,many,TRBV5-5,CASSRTGEDYGYTF,TGTGCCAGCAGCCGGACAGGGGAAGACTATGGCTACACCTTC
TRBJ2-7,NA,many,TRBV20-1,CSARAGGHNYEQYF,TGCAGTGCTAGAGCGGGGGGCCATAACTACGAGCAGTACTTC
TRBJ2-5,NA,few,TRBV5-1,CASSLGHNQETQYF,TGCGCCAGCAGCTTAGGACACAACCAAGAGACCCAGTACTTC
TRBJ2-5,TRBD2,many,TRBV6-2/TRBV6-3,CASSYEFRTSGSQETQYF,TGTGCCAGCAGTTACGAATTTAGAACTAGCGGGAGTCAAGAGACCCAGTACTTC
TRBJ1-3,TRBD1,NA,TRBV12-3/TRBV12-4,CASTPGQGALMGNTIYF,TGTGCCAGCACTCCGGGACAGGGGGCCCTTATGGGAAACACCATATATTTT
TRBJ1-5,NA,many,TRBV30,CAWARYSNQPQHF,TGTGCCTGGGCCAGGTATAGCAATCAGCCCCAGCATTTT
TRBJ2-7,NA,NA,TRBV28,CASSLMSETYEQYF,TGTGCCAGCAGTTTAATGTCGGAAACCTACGAGCAGTACTTC
TRBJ1-6,NA,many,TRBV7-9,CASGTTNSPLHF,TGTGCCAGCGGGACCACCAATTCACCCCTCCACTTT